Shown below are 2 T cell receptor beta chains from a single sample sequenced in a study of shared clonotypes between healthy human individuals. TCRdb's copy holds only in-frame clones and misses some; the assay was immunoSEQ multiplex PCR. The sample lists over a million clones, roughly 96% seen once, with roughly 1.1% in the top ten. The sequenced sample consisted of naive CD4+ T cells sorted from blood. Regarding subset: CD45RA+ positively selected. The receptor set was obtained from a man aged 25 to 40 in good health.

The chain combines TRBV14 with TRBJ2-7; D is undetermined. V lost 0 bases and J lost 6, with 9 bases in between. CDR3 length equals 13 residues. CDR1 and CDR2 (germline): SGHDN, FVKESK. CDR3 protein: CASSQEILGEQYF. In nucleotides, the CDR3 is TGTGCCAGCAGCCAAGAGATTCTGGGCGAGCAGTACTTC.

The genes are TRBV4-3 and TRBJ2-7; 13 bases line up with TRBD2. This CDR3 region has 16 residues. V lost 4 bases to trimming and J lost 6 bases; unmatched junction nucleotides: 9. Germline assignment: CDR1 LGHNA and CDR2 YSLEER. CDR3 in DNA: TGCGCCAGCAGCCGAGAACCCGGGACTAGCGGGACCGAGCAGTACTTC. Its protein product is CASSREPGTSGTEQYF.